A single sample gave rise to the 9 T cell receptor beta chains below, sequenced in a study of blood T cell repertoires in COVID-19. Repertoires were generated with immunoSEQ multiplex PCR, while TCRdb's copy carries only in-frame clones and drops some. The sample carries about 150,000 clones, 70% to 90% recorded once. The sequenced material came from peripheral blood. These receptors were obtained from a woman at least 80 years old with COVID-19, enrolled during active disease.

The chain links TRBV30 to TRBJ2-3, with D perhaps TRBD2 (5 bases). V lost 0 bases and J lost 0, with 13 bases in between. Germline V gene data show CDR1 as GTSNPN and CDR2 as SVGIG (reference sequence). This CDR3 has 16 amino acids. The DNA for the CDR3 is TGTGCCTGGAGTGTACGGGTGCTAGCTAGCACAGATACGCAGTATTTT. It codes for CAWSVRVLASTDTQYF. Full variable domain (outside the CDR3, taken from reference TRBV30 and TRBJ2-3): SQTIHQWPATLVQPVGSPLSLECTVEGTSNPNLYWYRQAAGRGLQLLFYSVGIGQISSEVPQNLSASRPQDRQFILSSKKLLLSDSGFYLCAWSVRVLASTDTQYFGPGTRLTVL.

This chain links TRBV28 with TRBJ2-6, with TRBD1 identical over 8 bases. The CDR3 has 18 amino acids. Germline V gene lookup returns CDR1 MDHEN and CDR2 SYDVKM. After removal of 6 bases from V and 0 bases from J, the junction contained 10 bases not matched to a gene. The CDR3 region is CASRRTGGPRSGANVLTF. CDR3 DNA: TGTGCCAGCAGGCGCACAGGGGGGCCCCGCTCTGGGGCCAACGTCCTGACTTTC.

This clone has a handful of counts. The V call is TRBV28, the J call TRBJ1-4, with D tentatively TRBD1 (6 bases). Germline V gene lookup returns CDR1 MDHEN and CDR2 SYDVKM. This CDR3 has 13 amino acids. The V end lost 5 bases, the J end lost 11 bases, and 15 bases lay between the germline ends. CDR3 nucleotide sequence: TGTGCCAGCAGTATACAGGGTCCGGGTAAACTGTTTTTT. It translates to CASSIQGPGKLFF.

The V call is TRBV10-3, the J call TRBJ2-2; TRBD1 might be the D (6 bases). The germline V gene has CDR1 ENHRY and CDR2 SYGVKD. Trimming removed 10 bases from V and 4 bases from J, with 13 bases in between. This CDR3 region has 13 residues. CDR3: CATTQGLTGELFF. Written as DNA, the CDR3 is TGTGCCACCACACAGGGTCTCACCGGGGAGCTGTTTTTT.

This clone occurred once. V usage is TRBV7-8 and J usage is TRBJ1-6; 8 nucleotides line up with TRBD1. This CDR3 contains 17 residues. V was clipped by 2 bases and J by 1 base; unmatched bases: 4. Germline assignment: CDR1 SGHVS and CDR2 FQNEAQ. The CDR3 reads CASSLFDRGSYNSPLHF. The CDR3, as DNA: TGTGCCAGCAGCTTATTTGACAGGGGATCCTATAATTCACCCCTCCACTTT.

The rearrangement uses TRBV28 and TRBJ2-5; 10 bases match TRBD1. CDR3 size: 18 residues. V gave up 4 bases and J gave up 1 base; unmatched junction bases: 12. Per the germline V gene, CDR1 is MDHEN and CDR2 is SYDVKM. The CDR3 DNA reads TGTGCCAGCAGTTCCTTACCGGGACAGGGGTTATCCCAAGAGACCCAGTACTTC. This gives the protein CASSSLPGQGLSQETQYF.

This clone was observed once. The chain combines TRBV24-1 with TRBJ2-3; 9 nucleotides agree with TRBD1. The CDR3 sequence is 15 residues long. J was trimmed by 4 bases and V by 3 bases; bases with no gene match: 4. Looked up from germline, CDR1 is KGHDR and CDR2 is SFDVKD. CDR3 bases: TGTGCCACCAGTGATAACAGGGGGCTCGCAGATACGCAGTATTTT. This gives the protein CATSDNRGLADTQYF.

The gene calls are TRBV7-3 and TRBJ2-3; the D is unclear. The V end was cut by 0 bases, the J end by 1 base, with 11 bases between. There are 16 residues in the CDR3. The germline CDR1 and CDR2 sequences are SGHTA and FQGTGA. The CDR3 nucleotides are TGTGCCAGCAGCTTAACGGGCCACCCAGGCACAGATACGCAGTATTTT. Amino acids: CASSLTGHPGTDTQYF.

This chain joins TRBV30 and TRBJ2-7; 10 nucleotides align to TRBD2. With 2 bases clipped from V and 3 bases from J, the junction kept 7 bases outside the gene matches. CDR1 and CDR2 from the germline V gene are GTSNPN and SVGIG (reference sequence). The CDR3 totals 15 residues. CDR3 in amino acids: CAWSTGLAEYYEQYF. CDR3 DNA: TGTGCCTGGAGTACTGGACTAGCGGAATACTACGAGCAGTACTTC.